The 10 T cell receptor beta chains presented below share a single source sample, sequenced in a study of OX40 agonist ivuxolimab in advanced cancers. The table came from immunoSEQ multiplex PCR; TCRdb's copy has only in-frame clones and leaves some out. The top ten hold 0.8% to 1% of the sample, which has about 130,000 clones, around 92% seen once. Here the sequenced sample was CD4+ or CD8+ T cells sorted from blood, taken in a trial of the OX40 agonist ivuxolimab. These receptors were obtained from an adult with an advanced solid tumor such as melanoma, head and neck, liver or kidney cancer.

The CDR3 sequence is CASSLTGAAGELFF. CDR3 in DNA: TGTGCCAGCAGTTTAACGGGAGCGGCCGGGGAGCTGTTTTTT. V is TRBV27 and J is TRBJ2-2; weak D call: TRBD2 (6 bases). The CDR3 contains 14 residues. The germline gives CDR1 MNHEY, CDR2 SMNVEV (reference sequence). Trimming removed 2 bases at V and 6 bases at J, with 10 bases between.

This clone was detected once. CDR3 DNA: TGTGCCAGCAGCCATGACAGGGAGATGGGAGAAAAACTGTTTTTT. It translates to CASSHDREMGEKLFF. This chain joins TRBV6-1 and TRBJ1-4; 7 positions agree with TRBD1. Germline values: CDR1 MNHNS, CDR2 SASEGT. This CDR3 comprises 15 residues. The trim removed 6 bases at V and 8 bases at J, leaving 12 bases unmatched.

V usage is TRBV7-3 and J usage is TRBJ2-7; TRBD1 matches at 10 bases. The V gene end was trimmed by 4 bases and the J gene end by 4 bases; junction bases not matched to a gene: 4. CDR1 and CDR2 from the germline V gene are SGHTA and FQGTGA. The CDR3 extends over 14 amino acids. CDR3: CASSSGTGEYEQYF. CDR3 DNA: TGTGCCAGCAGCTCTGGGACAGGGGAATACGAGCAGTACTTC.

The rearrangement links TRBV7-9 to TRBJ2-2; D uncertain. The CDR3 is 14 amino acids. Between the trimmed V and J ends, which lost 2 bases and 1 base, there was a span of 5 bases. The germline V gene has CDR1 SEHNR and CDR2 FQNEAQ (reference sequence). This CDR3 is CASSLSGNTGELFF. In nucleotides, the CDR3 is TGTGCCAGCAGCTTATCAGGGAACACCGGGGAGCTGTTTTTT. Full variable domain (missing parts from reference TRBV7-9 and TRBJ2-2): DTGVSQNPRHKITKRGQNVTFRCDPISEHNRLYWYRQTLGQGPEFLTYFQNEAQLEKSRLLSDRFSAERPKGSFSTLEIQRTEQGDSAMYLCASSLSGNTGELFFGEGSRLTVL.

The chain combines TRBV7-2 with TRBJ2-7; no definite D call. Germline V gene sequence: CDR1 SGHTA, CDR2 FQGNSA. The CDR3 is made up of 14 amino acids. Trimming took off 1 base at V and 0 bases at J, with 7 bases between the two ends. The CDR3 DNA reads TGTGCCAGCAGCTTAGTCGGGCGCTCCTACGAGCAGTACTTC. As protein: CASSLVGRSYEQYF. The full variable domain, completed using reference TRBV7-2 and TRBJ2-7, is GAGVSQSPSNKVTEKGKDVELRCDPISGHTALYWYRQSLGQGLEFLIYFQGNSAPDKSGLPSDRFSAERTGGSVSTLTIQRTQQEDSAVYLCASSLVGRSYEQYFGPGTRLTVT.

V is TRBV21-1 and J is TRBJ2-1; TRBD1 reflects the table's D call only, with no check against the DNA. TRBV21-1 is given as a pseudogene. CDR3 length: 13 residues. The CDR3 region has the DNA TGTGCCAGCCAACAGGGGGGTCCCAATGAGCAGTTCTTC. Its protein product is CASQQGGPNEQFF.

The chain carries TRBV19 and TRBJ2-5; TRBD2 matches at 8 bases. The J call could be wrong; TRBJ2-7 is a better fit for the DNA end. The CDR3 has 16 residues. CDR1 and CDR2 from the germline V gene are LNHDA and SQIVND (reference sequence). CDR3 protein: CASSIQASGWKTEQYF. Here the CDR3 DNA reads TGTGCCAGTAGTATACAGGCTAGCGGGTGGAAAACCGAGCAGTACTTC.

V is TRBV7-2 and J is TRBJ2-7, with D possibly TRBD2 on 6 matching bases. V lost 1 base and J lost 5, with 15 bases in between. The CDR3 covers 15 residues. Germline V gene data show CDR1 as SGHTA and CDR2 as FQGNSA. The CDR3 spells CASSLEAGLVDEQYF. As DNA, the CDR3 is TGTGCCAGCAGCTTAGAAGCGGGTTTGGTCGACGAGCAGTACTTC.

The chain uses TRBV28 and TRBJ1-1, with a weak D call TRBD1 (5 bases). The CDR3 consists of 11 residues. V lost 4 bases and J lost 10, with 10 bases in between. Germline assignment: CDR1 MDHEN and CDR2 SYDVKM. CDR3 DNA sequence: TGTGCCAGCAGTTCCCAGGGAATAGCTTTCTTT. This codes for CASSSQGIAFF.

This clone was seen a few times. The chain recombines TRBV19 with TRBJ1-3; unclear D gene. Trimming took off 8 bases at V and 1 base at J, with 21 bases between the two ends. Germline lookup yields CDR1 LNHDA and CDR2 SQIVND (reference sequence). The length of the CDR3 is 17 residues. CDR3: CASSTVYSLSSGNTIYF. The CDR3 DNA reads TGTGCCAGTTCTACAGTCTATTCCCTATCATCTGGAAACACCATATATTTT.